The 15 T cell receptor beta chains below were found in one sample sequenced in a study of T-cell reconstitution after alpha-beta-depleted transplantation in children. Molecular barcoding with unique molecular identifiers was used for the TCRbeta library. TCRdb itself ran the PCR reads through MiXCR, one entry per CDR3 protein. Of under 750,000 distinct CDR3 sequences listed, about 21% were seen once; the top ten hold around 14%. The sequencing here drew on PBMCs, mostly from graft donor cells, taken 360 days after TCRalphabeta/CD19-depleted stem cell transplant. The receptor set was obtained from a boy under two years old who had a stem cell transplant for acute myeloid leukemia, so the T cells may come from the graft donor.

This clonotype was observed a handful of times. The chain joins TRBV20-1 to TRBJ2-7; TRBD2 is a possible D gene (5 bases). Trimming pared 2 bases from V and 4 bases from J, leaving 27 bases between. The CDR3 contains 18 residues. Germline values: CDR1 DFQATT, CDR2 SNEGSKA (reference sequence). CDR3 sequence: CSARFATPVTPGNYEQYF. Here the CDR3 DNA reads TGCAGTGCTAGATTCGCGACACCGGTAACTCCCGGGAATTACGAGCAGTACTTC.

This CDR3 reads CASSSLGGLNTGELFF. CDR3 in DNA: TGTGCCAGCAGCAGCCTGGGCGGCCTAAACACCGGGGAGCTGTTTTTT. V is TRBV5-5 and J is TRBJ2-2; D ambiguous. The CDR3 runs 16 residues. The V and J ends lost 4 bases and 2 bases respectively, with 15 bases between them. Per the germline V gene, CDR1 is SGHKS and CDR2 is YYEKEE (reference sequence).

The chain employs TRBV27 and TRBJ1-5; 7 bases match TRBD1. Germline V gene sequence: CDR1 MNHEY, CDR2 SMNVEV (reference sequence). Trimming removed 6 bases from V and 7 bases from J; junction bases left unmatched: 9. The CDR3 runs to 14 residues. CDR3 bases: TGTGCCAGCAGGTTAGACAGGGCCCCCCAGCCCCAGCATTTT. Protein sequence: CASRLDRAPQPQHF.

This chain links TRBV20-1 with TRBJ2-7; a possible D gene is TRBD2 (6 bases). Germline CDR1 reads DFQATT; CDR2 reads SNEGSKA (reference sequence). This CDR3 spans 12 amino acids. Here the CDR3 DNA reads TGCAGCGTAGCGGACCCTCCCTACGAGCAGTACTTC. Translated, it gives CSVADPPYEQYF.

This clonotype was recorded at least ten times. This chain joins TRBV12-3 or TRBV12-4 and TRBJ1-2; no reliable D call. The CDR3 loop spans 11 amino acids. Deletions cut 5 bases from V and 5 bases from J, with 6 bases between. The CDR3 here is CASSLVYGYTF. CDR3 DNA: TGTGCCAGCAGTCTCGTATATGGCTACACCTTC.

The CDR3 DNA sequence: TGTGCCAGCAGCTTTTGGGCGGCAGATACGCAGTATTTT. This encodes CASSFWAADTQYF. V and J are TRBV7-9 and TRBJ2-3; no firm D call. The CDR3 is 13 amino acids. Germline V gene lookup returns CDR1 SEHNR and CDR2 FQNEAQ (reference sequence). The V and J ends lost 3 bases and 4 bases respectively, with 8 bases between them. The variable domain in full, with the rest retrieved from reference TRBV7-9 and TRBJ2-3, is DTGVSQNPRHKITKRGQNVTFRCDPISEHNRLYWYRQTLGQGPEFLTYFQNEAQLEKSRLLSDRFSAERPKGSFSTLEIQRTEQGDSAMYLCASSFWAADTQYFGPGTRLTVL.

The CDR3 DNA is TGCGCCAGCAGCTTGGGTGGCGGGGTACAGAGCTACGAGCAGTACTTC. Translation: CASSLGGGVQSYEQYF. V usage is TRBV5-1 and J usage is TRBJ2-7; perhaps TRBD2 as D (6 bases). Germline lookup yields CDR1 SGHRS and CDR2 YFSETQ. The CDR3 contains 16 residues. V lost 0 bases, J lost 3 bases, and 16 bases lay in between.

This clonotype was observed a few times. This chain joins TRBV28 and TRBJ2-6; no clear D gene. This CDR3 contains 16 residues. Germline CDR1 MDHEN, CDR2 SYDVKM. Trimming took 5 bases from V and 0 from J, leaving 11 bases between them. The chain's CDR3 is CASSPPSPSGANVLTF. DNA for the CDR3: TGTGCCAGCAGTCCACCCTCGCCCTCTGGGGCCAACGTCCTGACTTTC.

This clonotype was found many times. J is TRBJ1-5 and V is TRBV20-1, with a tentative D call TRBD1 (5 bases). Trimming shortened V by 5 bases and J by 3 bases, and 14 bases separated the two germline ends. This CDR3 spans 14 amino acids. Germline-derived CDR1 and CDR2 are DFQATT and SNEGSKA (reference sequence). The CDR3 is CSAQRGTDNQPQHF. Here the CDR3 DNA reads TGCAGTGCTCAAAGGGGCACAGACAATCAGCCCCAGCATTTT.

Comment on this clonotype: It may be a read error: a sequence one base away is much more abundant. The V call is TRBV20-1, the J call TRBJ2-7; D gene ambiguous. The V end lost 1 base, the J end lost 3 bases, and 10 bases lay between the germline ends. CDR3 length: 13 amino acids. CDR1 and CDR2 (germline): DFQATT, SNEGSKA (reference sequence). The DNA of the CDR3 is TGCAGTGCTAGAGTACCAGCTGGCTACGAGCAGTACTTC. This codes for CSARVPAGYEQYF.

This clonotype was seen at least ten times. The chain carries TRBV10-1 and TRBJ2-1; 7 nucleotides match TRBD2. Germline trimming cut 0 bases from V and 7 bases from J; bases unmatched to any gene: 18. CDR3 length: 19 amino acids. The germline V gene encodes CDR1 WNHNN and CDR2 SYGVQD (reference sequence). The CDR3 region is CASSESGGIPFSPRNEQFF. The CDR3 nucleotides read TGCGCCAGCAGTGAGTCGGGAGGGATCCCCTTCTCTCCCCGTAATGAGCAGTTCTTC.

This clonotype was picked up a small number of times. V and J are TRBV7-9 and TRBJ2-2; 7 bases are a match to TRBD1. The CDR3 length is 17 residues. The V gene end was trimmed by 5 bases and the J gene end by 5 bases; junction bases not matched to a gene: 14. CDR1 and CDR2 (germline): SEHNR, FQNEAQ (reference sequence). The CDR3 here is CASSTRTGEIPTGELFF. The CDR3 DNA reads TGTGCCAGCAGCACCCGGACAGGAGAGATCCCGACCGGGGAGCTGTTTTTT.

This chain joins TRBV6-1 and TRBJ2-7, with unresolved D. With 4 bases removed from V and 2 bases from J, the gap between germline ends came to 12 bases. The germline CDR1 and CDR2 sequences are MNHNS and SASEGT. This CDR3 contains 14 residues. This CDR3 is CASSARRIPYEQYV. CDR3 coding DNA: TGTGCCAGCAGTGCTAGACGAATTCCCTACGAGCAGTACGTC.

The chain couples TRBV15 to TRBJ1-2; perhaps TRBD1 as D (5 bases). Germline assignment: CDR1 LNHNV and CDR2 YYDKDF (reference sequence). The CDR3 has 15 residues. Trimming cost V 0 bases and J 4 bases, with 12 bases left between them. The CDR3 DNA sequence: TGTGCCACCAGCAGAGAAACGGGAGGGGTCTATGGCTACACCTTC. Protein: CATSRETGGVYGYTF.

This chain connects TRBV5-5 to TRBJ1-3, with unresolved D. Looked up from germline, CDR1 is SGHKS and CDR2 is YYEKEE (reference sequence). V lost 0 bases to trimming and J lost 3 bases, with 16 bases between them. This CDR3 region has 17 residues. CDR3 nucleotide sequence: TGTGCCAGCAGCTTGGCCCCCCCGACCTCCTTTGGAAACACCATATATTTT. It specifies CASSLAPPTSFGNTIYF.